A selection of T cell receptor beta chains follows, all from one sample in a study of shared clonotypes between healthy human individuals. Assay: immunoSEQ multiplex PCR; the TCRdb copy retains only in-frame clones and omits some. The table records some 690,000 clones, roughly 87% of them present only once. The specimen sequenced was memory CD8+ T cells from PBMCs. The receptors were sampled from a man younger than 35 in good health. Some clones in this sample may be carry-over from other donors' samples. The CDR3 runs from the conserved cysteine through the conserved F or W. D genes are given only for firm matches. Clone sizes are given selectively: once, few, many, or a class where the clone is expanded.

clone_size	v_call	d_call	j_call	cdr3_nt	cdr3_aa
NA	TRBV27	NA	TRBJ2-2	TGTGCCAGCAGAATAGGAGGGGTGTTGTTGAACACCGGGGAGCTGTTTTTT	CASRIGGVLLNTGELFF
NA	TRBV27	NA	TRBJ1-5	TGTGCCAGCAGTCCCGGGACCTACAGCAATCAGCCCCAGCATTTT	CASSPGTYSNQPQHF
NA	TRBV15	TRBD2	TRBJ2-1	TGTGCCACCAGCAGCCCGAATCTAGCGGGAATGCGTGGTGAGCAGTTCTTC	CATSSPNLAGMRGEQFF
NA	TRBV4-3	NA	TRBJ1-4	TGCGCCAGCAGCCAAGGGGGGGCGGCTAATGAAAAACTGTTTTTT	CASSQGGAANEKLFF
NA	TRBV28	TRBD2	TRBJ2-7	TGTGCCAGCACCTTCCGGGGTCCTAGCGGATACGAGCAGTACTTC	CASTFRGPSGYEQYF
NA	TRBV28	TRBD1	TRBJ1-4	TGTGCCAGCAGTCCGTGGACAGGCCGTAGGGAAAAACTGTTTTTT	CASSPWTGRREKLFF
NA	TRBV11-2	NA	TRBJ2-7	TGTGCCAGCAGCTCACAGGGTCCTGGGGCCTACGAGCAGTACTTC	CASSSQGPGAYEQYF
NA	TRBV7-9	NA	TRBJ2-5	TGTGCCAGCAGCACCCCCGGGACTGCCCAAGAGACCCAGTACTTC	CASSTPGTAQETQYF
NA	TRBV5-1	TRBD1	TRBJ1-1	TGCGCCAGCAGCTCGGGACAGATGAACACTGAAGCTTTCTTT	CASSSGQMNTEAFF
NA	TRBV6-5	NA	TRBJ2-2	TGTGCCAGCAGTTATGGGGGAGTTACCGGGGAGCTGTTTTTT	CASSYGGVTGELFF
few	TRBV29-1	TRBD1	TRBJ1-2	TGCAGCGTTGAAAAGGGGGCGCGTGGCTACACCTTC	CSVEKGARGYTF
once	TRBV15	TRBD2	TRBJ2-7	TGTGCCACCAGCAGACCTCGGGAGGGGACAACCTACGAGCAGTACTTC	CATSRPREGTTYEQYF
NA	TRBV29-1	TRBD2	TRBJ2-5	TGCAGCGTGGATGGGACTAGCGGGAGCCTTAGGGAGACCCAGTACTTC	CSVDGTSGSLRETQYF
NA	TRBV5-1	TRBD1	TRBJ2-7	TGCGCCAGCAGCGCGGACAGGGGTATCCACGAGCAGTACTTC	CASSADRGIHEQYF
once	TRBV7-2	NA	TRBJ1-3	TGTGCCAGCAGCTTATCAGGGACTGGAAACACCATATATTTT	CASSLSGTGNTIYF
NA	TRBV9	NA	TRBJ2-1	TGTGCCAGCAGTGTATTTAGGAGCTCCTACAATGAGCAGTTCTTC	CASSVFRSSYNEQFF
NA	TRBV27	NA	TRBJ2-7	TGTGCCAGCAGGGCAGGGTACTACGAGCAGTACTTC	CASRAGYYEQYF
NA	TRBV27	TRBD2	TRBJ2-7	TGTGCCAGCGGTCCAGGGCCAGTGGGACTAGCACTCTACGAGCAGTACTTC	CASGPGPVGLALYEQYF
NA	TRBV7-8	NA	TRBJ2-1	TGTGCCAGCAGCACCCAATCCGGACCTTCGAGAAATGAGCAGTTCTTC	CASSTQSGPSRNEQFF
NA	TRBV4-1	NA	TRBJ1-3	TGCGCCAGCAGCCCCCTCCCTGGAAACACCATATATTTT	CASSPLPGNTIYF
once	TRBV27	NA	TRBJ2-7	TGTGCCAGCAGTTACCAACAGGTGCCCCGGGAGCAGTACTTC	CASSYQQVPREQYF
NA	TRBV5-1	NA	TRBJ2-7	TGCGCCAGCAGCTCCGGGACGGACCACTACGAGCAGTACTTC	CASSSGTDHYEQYF
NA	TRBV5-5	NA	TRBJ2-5	TGTGCCAGCAGCTTGGCCGGAGCTTGGTACCAAGAGACCCAGTACTTC	CASSLAGAWYQETQYF
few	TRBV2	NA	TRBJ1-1	TGTGCCAGCAGATCAGACAGGAAGAACACTGAAGCTTTCTTT	CASRSDRKNTEAFF
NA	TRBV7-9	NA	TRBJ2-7	TGTGCCAGCAGTCACGAGAACGAGCAGTACTTC	CASSHENEQYF
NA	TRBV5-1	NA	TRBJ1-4	TGCGCCAGCAGCTTGGCTAACGAAAAACTGTTTTTT	CASSLANEKLFF
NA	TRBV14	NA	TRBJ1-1	TGTGCCAGCAGCCAAGTAGGAGGGAAAGCTTTCTTT	CASSQVGGKAFF
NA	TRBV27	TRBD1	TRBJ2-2	TGTGCCAGCAGTTTACGAATCCGGGACAGTAACACCGGGGAGCTGTTTTTT	CASSLRIRDSNTGELFF
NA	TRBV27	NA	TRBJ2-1	TGTGCCAGCAGTTTAATATTAAGCTCCTACAATGAGCAGTTCTTC	CASSLILSSYNEQFF
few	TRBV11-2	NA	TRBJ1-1	TGTGCCAGCAGCTTAGATCTGAGTGTGGTCTCTGAAGCTTTCTTT	CASSLDLSVVSEAFF
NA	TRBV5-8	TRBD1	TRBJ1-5	TGTGCCAGCAGCTGGGGACAGGGCGATCAGCCCCAGCATTTT	CASSWGQGDQPQHF
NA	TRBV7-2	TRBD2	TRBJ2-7	TGTGCCAGCAGCTTAGTGGCGGGAGGCTACGAGCAGTACTTC	CASSLVAGGYEQYF
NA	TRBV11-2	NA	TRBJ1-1	TGTGCCAGCAGTCCCTTGTCGGGGGGGGAAGCTTTCTTT	CASSPLSGGEAFF
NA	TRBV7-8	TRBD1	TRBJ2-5	TGTGCCAGCATAAGGCCCCTGGGGTCCCGGGACAGGGGACACCAAGAGACCCAGTACTTC	CASIRPLGSRDRGHQETQYF
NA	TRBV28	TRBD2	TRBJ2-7	TGTGCCAGCAGTCCTAGCGGGAGTCAAGAGCAGTACTTC	CASSPSGSQEQYF
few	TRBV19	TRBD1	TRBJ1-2	TGTGCCAGTAGGCATCACGGGACAGGGGGCGTGGGCTACACCTTC	CASRHHGTGGVGYTF
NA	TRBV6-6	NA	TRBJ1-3	TGTGCCAGCAGCCCGGGGGCACGCTCTGGAAACACCATATATTTT	CASSPGARSGNTIYF
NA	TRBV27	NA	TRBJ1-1	TGTGCCAGCAGTTTAGCGGGTCCCGGGGGGACTGAAGCTTTCTTT	CASSLAGPGGTEAFF
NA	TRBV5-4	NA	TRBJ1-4	TGTGCCAGCAGCTGGGGCGGGGTAGAAGGGAAACTGTTTTTT	CASSWGGVEGKLFF
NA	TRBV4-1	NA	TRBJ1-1	TGCGCCAGCAGCCAAGATCCCGGGACGGTGAACACTGAAGCTTTCTTT	CASSQDPGTVNTEAFF
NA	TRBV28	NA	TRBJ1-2	TGTGCCAGCAGTTTTGACTATGGCTACACCTTC	CASSFDYGYTF